This T cell receptor (beta chain) emerged from a study of cytomegalovirus exposure and HLA in healthy donors. V was pared by 3 bases and J by 1 base, with 8 bases of the junction left unmatched. This CDR3 is built from 16 residues. Per the germline V gene, CDR1 is KGHSH and CDR2 is LQKENI. Use of 60 Vbeta and 13 Jbeta primers characterized the PCR. This table comes from immunoSEQ multiplex PCR, and its TCRdb copy is limited to in-frame clones, with some not included. Among over 100,000 clones listed, approximately 80% were seen once. This clone was seen more than once but under ten times. V gene TRBV18 combines with J gene TRBJ2-5, with TRBD1 identical over 7 bases. The source of this sequence is a male donor in good health and CMV-seropositive. The sample consisted of PBMCs. DNA for the CDR3: TGTGCCAGCTCACCTCCGGGACAGCGCTCCCAAGAGACCCAGTACTTC. Its protein is CASSPPGQRSQETQYF.